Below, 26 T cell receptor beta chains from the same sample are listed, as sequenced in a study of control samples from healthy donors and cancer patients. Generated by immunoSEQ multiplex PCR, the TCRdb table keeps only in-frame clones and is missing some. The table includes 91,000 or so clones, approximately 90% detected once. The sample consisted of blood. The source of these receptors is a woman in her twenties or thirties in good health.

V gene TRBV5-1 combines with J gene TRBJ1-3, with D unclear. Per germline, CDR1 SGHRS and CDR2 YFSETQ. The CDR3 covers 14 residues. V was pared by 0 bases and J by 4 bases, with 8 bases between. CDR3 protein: CASSLEVAGNTIYF. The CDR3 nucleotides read TGCGCCAGCAGCTTGGAAGTGGCCGGAAACACCATATATTTT.

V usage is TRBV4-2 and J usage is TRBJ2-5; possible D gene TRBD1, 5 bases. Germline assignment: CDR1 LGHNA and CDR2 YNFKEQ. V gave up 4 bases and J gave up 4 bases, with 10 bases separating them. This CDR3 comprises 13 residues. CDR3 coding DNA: TGTGCCAGCAGCCTTGACAGAAGAGAGACCCAGTACTTC. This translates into CASSLDRRETQYF.

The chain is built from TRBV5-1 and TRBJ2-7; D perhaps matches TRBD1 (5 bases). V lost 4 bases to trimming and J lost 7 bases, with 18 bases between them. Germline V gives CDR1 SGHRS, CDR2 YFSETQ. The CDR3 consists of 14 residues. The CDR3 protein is CASSPLQVGGEQYF. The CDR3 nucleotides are TGCGCCAGCAGCCCCTTACAGGTGGGTGGGGAGCAGTACTTC.

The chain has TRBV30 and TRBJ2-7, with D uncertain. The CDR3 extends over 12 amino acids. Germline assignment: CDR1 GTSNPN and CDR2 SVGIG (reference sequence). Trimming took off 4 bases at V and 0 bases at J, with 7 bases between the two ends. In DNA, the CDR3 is TGTGCCTGGACTCCAGACTCCTACGAGCAGTACTTC. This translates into CAWTPDSYEQYF.

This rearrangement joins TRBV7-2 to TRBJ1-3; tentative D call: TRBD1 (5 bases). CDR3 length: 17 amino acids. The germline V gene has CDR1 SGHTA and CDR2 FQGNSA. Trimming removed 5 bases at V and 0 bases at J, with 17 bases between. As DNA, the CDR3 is TGTGCCAGCAGCCTGCCGGGACTTCTAAGCTCTGGAAACACCATATATTTT. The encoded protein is CASSLPGLLSSGNTIYF.

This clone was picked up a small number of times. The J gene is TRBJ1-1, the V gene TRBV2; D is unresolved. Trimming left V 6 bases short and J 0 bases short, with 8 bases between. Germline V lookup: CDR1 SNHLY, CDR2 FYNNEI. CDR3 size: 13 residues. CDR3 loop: CASSDQMNTEAFF. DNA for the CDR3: TGTGCCAGCAGCGACCAGATGAACACTGAAGCTTTCTTT.

The DNA for the CDR3 is TGTGCCAGCAGCCAGCGAGTCTTGGAGAGGCCCAGGGGGCGAGGAAACACTGAAGCTTTCTTT. This codes for CASSQRVLERPRGRGNTEAFF. This chain connects TRBV4-2 to TRBJ1-1, with TRBD1 matching over 8 bases. CDR3 length: 21 amino acids. Germline assignment: CDR1 LGHNA and CDR2 YNFKEQ. V gave up 3 bases and J gave up 2 bases; unmatched junction bases: 23.

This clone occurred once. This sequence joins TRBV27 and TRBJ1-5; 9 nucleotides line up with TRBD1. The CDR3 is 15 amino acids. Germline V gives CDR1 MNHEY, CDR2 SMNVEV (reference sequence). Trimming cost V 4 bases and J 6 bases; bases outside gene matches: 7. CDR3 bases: TGTGCCAGCAGTTCGGACAGGGGTCGGAGTCAGCCCCAGCATTTT. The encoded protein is CASSSDRGRSQPQHF.

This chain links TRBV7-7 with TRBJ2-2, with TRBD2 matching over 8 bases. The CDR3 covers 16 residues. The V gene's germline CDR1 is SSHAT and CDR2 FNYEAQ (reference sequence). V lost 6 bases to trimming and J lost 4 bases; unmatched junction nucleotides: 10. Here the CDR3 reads CASRPSGPGGTGELFF. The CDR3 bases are TGTGCCAGCAGACCTAGCGGGCCCGGGGGCACCGGGGAGCTGTTTTTT. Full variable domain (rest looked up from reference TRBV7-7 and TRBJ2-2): GAGVSQSPRYKVTKRGQDVTLRCDPISSHATLYWYQQALGQGPEFLTYFNYEAQPDKSGLPSDRFSAERPEGSISTLTIQRTEQRDSAMYRCASRPSGPGGTGELFFGEGSRLTVL.

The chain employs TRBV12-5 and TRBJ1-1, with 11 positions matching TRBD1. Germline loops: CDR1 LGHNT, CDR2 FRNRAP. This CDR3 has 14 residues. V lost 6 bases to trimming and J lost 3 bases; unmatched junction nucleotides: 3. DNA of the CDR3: TGTGCTAGTGGGGGGACAGGGGGAGACACTGAAGCTTTCTTT. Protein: CASGGTGGDTEAFF.

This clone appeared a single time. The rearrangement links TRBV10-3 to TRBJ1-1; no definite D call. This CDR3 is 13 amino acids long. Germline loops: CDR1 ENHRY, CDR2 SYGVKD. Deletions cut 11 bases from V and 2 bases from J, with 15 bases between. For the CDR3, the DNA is TGTGCCGCCGGACCGGCCCCCAACACTGAAGCTTTCTTT. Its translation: CAAGPAPNTEAFF.

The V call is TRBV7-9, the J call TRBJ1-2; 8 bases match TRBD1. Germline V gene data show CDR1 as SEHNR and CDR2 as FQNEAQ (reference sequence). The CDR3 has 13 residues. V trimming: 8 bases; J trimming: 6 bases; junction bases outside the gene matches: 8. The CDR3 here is CASQDRDRNGYTF. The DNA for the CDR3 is TGTGCCAGCCAGGACAGGGACCGGAATGGCTACACCTTC. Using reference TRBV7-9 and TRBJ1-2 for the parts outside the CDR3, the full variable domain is DTGVSQNPRHKITKRGQNVTFRCDPISEHNRLYWYRQTLGQGPEFLTYFQNEAQLEKSRLLSDRFSAERPKGSFSTLEIQRTEQGDSAMYLCASQDRDRNGYTFGSGTRLTVV.

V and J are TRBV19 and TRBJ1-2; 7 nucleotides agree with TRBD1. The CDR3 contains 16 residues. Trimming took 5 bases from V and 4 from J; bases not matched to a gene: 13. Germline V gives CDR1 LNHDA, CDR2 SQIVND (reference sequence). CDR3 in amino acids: CASSEVPHRGSYGYTF. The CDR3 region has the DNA TGTGCCAGTAGTGAGGTCCCGCACAGGGGAAGCTATGGCTACACCTTC.

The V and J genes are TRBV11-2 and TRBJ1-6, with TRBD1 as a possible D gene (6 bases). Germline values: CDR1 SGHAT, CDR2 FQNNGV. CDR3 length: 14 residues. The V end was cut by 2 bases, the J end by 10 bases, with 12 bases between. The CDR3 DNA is TGTGCCAGCAGCTTACTAGGGGGAGACTCACCCCTCCACTTT. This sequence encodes CASSLLGGDSPLHF.

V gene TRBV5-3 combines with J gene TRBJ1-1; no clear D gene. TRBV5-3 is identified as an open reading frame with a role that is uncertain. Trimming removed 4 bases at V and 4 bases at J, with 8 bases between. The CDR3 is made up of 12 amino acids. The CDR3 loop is CARSPLGTEAFF. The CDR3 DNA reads TGTGCCAGAAGCCCCTTGGGCACTGAAGCTTTCTTT.

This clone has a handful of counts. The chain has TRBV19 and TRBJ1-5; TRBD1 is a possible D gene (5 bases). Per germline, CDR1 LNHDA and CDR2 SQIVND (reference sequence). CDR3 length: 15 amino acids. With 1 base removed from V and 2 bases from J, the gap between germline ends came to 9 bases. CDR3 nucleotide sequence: TGTGCCAGTAGTATAGGAGACAGCGGCAATCAGCCCCAGCATTTT. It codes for CASSIGDSGNQPQHF.

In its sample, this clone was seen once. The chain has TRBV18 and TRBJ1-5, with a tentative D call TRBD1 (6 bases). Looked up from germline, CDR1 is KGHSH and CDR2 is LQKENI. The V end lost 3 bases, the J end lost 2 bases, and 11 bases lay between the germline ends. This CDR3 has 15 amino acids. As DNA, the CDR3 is TGTGCCAGCTCACCTCCCGGGGGGCGCAATCAGCCCCAGCATTTT. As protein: CASSPPGGRNQPQHF.

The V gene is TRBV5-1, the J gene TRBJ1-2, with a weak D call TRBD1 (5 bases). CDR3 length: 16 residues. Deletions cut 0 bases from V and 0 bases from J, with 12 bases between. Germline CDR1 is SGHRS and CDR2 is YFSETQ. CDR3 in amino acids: CASSLDGAPTNYGYTF. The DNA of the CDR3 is TGCGCCAGCAGCTTGGATGGGGCACCTACTAACTATGGCTACACCTTC.

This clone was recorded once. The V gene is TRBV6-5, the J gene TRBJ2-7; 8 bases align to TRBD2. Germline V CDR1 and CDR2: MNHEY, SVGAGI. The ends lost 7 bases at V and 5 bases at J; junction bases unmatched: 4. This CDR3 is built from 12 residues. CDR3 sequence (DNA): TGTGCCAGCAAGGGCGGGAGGAACGAGCAGTACTTC. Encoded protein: CASKGGRNEQYF.

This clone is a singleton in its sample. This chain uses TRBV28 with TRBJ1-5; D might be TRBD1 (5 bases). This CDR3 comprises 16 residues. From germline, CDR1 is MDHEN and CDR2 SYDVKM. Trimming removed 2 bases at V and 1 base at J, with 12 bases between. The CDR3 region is CASSLGTGGSNQPQHF. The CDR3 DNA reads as TGTGCCAGCAGTTTAGGGACCGGCGGGAGCAATCAGCCCCAGCATTTT.

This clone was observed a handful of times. The CDR3 DNA is TGTGCCAGCAAGTTGACAGGGGGCACTGAAGCTTTCTTT. Translating gives CASKLTGGTEAFF. The rearrangement joins TRBV27 to TRBJ1-1; TRBD1 matches at 9 bases. The CDR3 length is 13 residues. Germline V gives CDR1 MNHEY, CDR2 SMNVEV (reference sequence). The J segment lost 4 bases and the V segment lost 7 bases, leaving 4 bases of the junction unmatched.

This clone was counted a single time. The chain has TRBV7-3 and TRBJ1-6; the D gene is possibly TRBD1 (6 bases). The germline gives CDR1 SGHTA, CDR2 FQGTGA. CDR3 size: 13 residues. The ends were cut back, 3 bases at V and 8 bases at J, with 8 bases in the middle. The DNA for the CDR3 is TGTGCCAGCAGCTTCAGGACAGATTCACCCCTCCACTTT. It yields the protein CASSFRTDSPLHF.

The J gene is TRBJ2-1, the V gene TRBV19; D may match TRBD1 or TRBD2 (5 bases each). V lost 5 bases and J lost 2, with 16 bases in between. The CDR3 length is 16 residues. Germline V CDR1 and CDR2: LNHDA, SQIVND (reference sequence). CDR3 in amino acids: CASSLLGAPTYNEQFF. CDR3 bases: TGTGCCAGTAGTCTCCTCGGGGCCCCGACCTACAATGAGCAGTTCTTC.

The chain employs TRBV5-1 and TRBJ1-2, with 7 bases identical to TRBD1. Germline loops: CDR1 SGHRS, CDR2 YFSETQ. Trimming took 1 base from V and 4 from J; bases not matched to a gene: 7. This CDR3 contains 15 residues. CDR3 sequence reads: CASSLQGDSFYGYTF. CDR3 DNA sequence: TGCGCCAGCAGCTTGCAGGGGGATTCGTTCTATGGCTACACCTTC.

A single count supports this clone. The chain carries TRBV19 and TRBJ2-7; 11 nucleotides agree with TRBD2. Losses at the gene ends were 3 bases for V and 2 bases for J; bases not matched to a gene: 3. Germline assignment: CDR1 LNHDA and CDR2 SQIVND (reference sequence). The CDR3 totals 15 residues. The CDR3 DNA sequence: TGTGCCAGTAGTATGGGTAGCGGGAGGGCCTACGAGCAGTACTTC. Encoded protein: CASSMGSGRAYEQYF.

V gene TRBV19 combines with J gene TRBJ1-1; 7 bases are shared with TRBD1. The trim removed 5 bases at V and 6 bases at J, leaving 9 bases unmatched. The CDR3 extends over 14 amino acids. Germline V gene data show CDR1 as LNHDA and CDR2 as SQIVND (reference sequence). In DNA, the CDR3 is TGTGCCAGTAGTGCCTACAGGGGTGGGGCTGAAGCTTTCTTT. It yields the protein CASSAYRGGAEAFF.